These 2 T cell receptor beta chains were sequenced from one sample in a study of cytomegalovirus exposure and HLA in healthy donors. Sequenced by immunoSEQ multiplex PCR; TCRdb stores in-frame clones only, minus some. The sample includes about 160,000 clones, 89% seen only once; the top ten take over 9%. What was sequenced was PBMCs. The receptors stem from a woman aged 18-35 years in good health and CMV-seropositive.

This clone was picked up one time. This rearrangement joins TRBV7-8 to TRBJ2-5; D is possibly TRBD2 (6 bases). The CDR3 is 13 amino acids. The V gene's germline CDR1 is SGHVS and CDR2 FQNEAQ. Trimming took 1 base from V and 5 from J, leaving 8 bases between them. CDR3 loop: CASSLGRAETQYF. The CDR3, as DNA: TGTGCCAGCAGCTTAGGGAGGGCGGAGACCCAGTACTTC.

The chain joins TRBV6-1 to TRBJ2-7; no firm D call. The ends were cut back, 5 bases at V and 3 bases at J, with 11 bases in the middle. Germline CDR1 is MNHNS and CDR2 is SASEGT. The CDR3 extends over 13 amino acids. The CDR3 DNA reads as TGTGCCAGCAGTACAAACCATCACTACGAGCAGTACTTC. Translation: CASSTNHHYEQYF.